Below, 5 T cell receptor beta chains from the same sample are listed, as sequenced in a study of T cells after yellow fever vaccination. A single record per CDR3 protein comes from TCRdb applying MiXCR to the 5' RACE reads. Counted here are around 310,000 distinct CDR3 sequences, around 4.5% occurring once; the ten biggest clones make up roughly a fifth. The starting material was PBMCs, obtained 15 days after the yellow fever booster vaccination. Receptors were obtained from a man aged 18 to 30 who received the YFV17D yellow fever vaccine.

This clonotype was counted ten times or more. The chain uses TRBV4-2 and TRBJ2-2; D perhaps matches TRBD1 (6 bases). V shed 3 bases and J shed 4 bases, with 15 bases lying between them. From germline, CDR1 is LGHNA and CDR2 YNFKEQ. The CDR3 has 16 amino acids. This CDR3 is CASSHPSQGVTGELFF. The CDR3 bases are TGTGCCAGCAGCCATCCTTCACAGGGAGTCACCGGGGAGCTGTTTTTT.

V and J are TRBV13 and TRBJ1-2; D is unresolved. Germline CDR1 reads PRHDT; CDR2 reads FYEKMQ (reference sequence). The CDR3 is made up of 15 amino acids. The V and J ends lost 5 bases and 2 bases respectively, with 15 bases between them. This chain's CDR3 is CASSPSLSANYGYTF. The CDR3 DNA is TGTGCCAGCAGCCCCTCATTGTCGGCGAACTATGGCTACACCTTC.

In its sample, this clonotype was seen many times. The chain uses TRBV7-2 and TRBJ2-5; D is ambiguous. Germline CDR1 reads SGHTA; CDR2 reads FQGNSA. The CDR3 consists of 14 residues. Trimming removed 3 bases at V and 2 bases at J, with 10 bases between. The CDR3 spells CASSFGNGQETQYF. CDR3 nucleotides: TGTGCCAGCAGCTTTGGAAACGGACAAGAGACCCAGTACTTC.

This clonotype was counted a few times. The CDR3 spells CASSIGGASYEQYF. The CDR3 DNA follows: TGTGCCAGTAGTATAGGGGGGGCCTCCTACGAGCAGTACTTC. V is TRBV19 and J is TRBJ2-7, with D tentatively TRBD1 or TRBD2 (6 bases each). Trimming pared 1 base from V and 0 bases from J, leaving 7 bases between. This CDR3 is 14 amino acids long. The V gene's germline CDR1 is LNHDA and CDR2 SQIVND (reference sequence).

This clonotype was detected ten times or more. The V and J genes are TRBV5-1 and TRBJ2-5; D could derive from TRBD1 or TRBD2 (5 bases each). Germline loops: CDR1 SGHRS, CDR2 YFSETQ. The CDR3 is 15 amino acids. The V end lost 1 base, the J end lost 3 bases, and 13 bases lay between the germline ends. The CDR3 region is CASSLTGTAEETQYF. CDR3 coding DNA: TGCGCCAGCAGCTTGACCGGGACGGCCGAAGAGACCCAGTACTTC.